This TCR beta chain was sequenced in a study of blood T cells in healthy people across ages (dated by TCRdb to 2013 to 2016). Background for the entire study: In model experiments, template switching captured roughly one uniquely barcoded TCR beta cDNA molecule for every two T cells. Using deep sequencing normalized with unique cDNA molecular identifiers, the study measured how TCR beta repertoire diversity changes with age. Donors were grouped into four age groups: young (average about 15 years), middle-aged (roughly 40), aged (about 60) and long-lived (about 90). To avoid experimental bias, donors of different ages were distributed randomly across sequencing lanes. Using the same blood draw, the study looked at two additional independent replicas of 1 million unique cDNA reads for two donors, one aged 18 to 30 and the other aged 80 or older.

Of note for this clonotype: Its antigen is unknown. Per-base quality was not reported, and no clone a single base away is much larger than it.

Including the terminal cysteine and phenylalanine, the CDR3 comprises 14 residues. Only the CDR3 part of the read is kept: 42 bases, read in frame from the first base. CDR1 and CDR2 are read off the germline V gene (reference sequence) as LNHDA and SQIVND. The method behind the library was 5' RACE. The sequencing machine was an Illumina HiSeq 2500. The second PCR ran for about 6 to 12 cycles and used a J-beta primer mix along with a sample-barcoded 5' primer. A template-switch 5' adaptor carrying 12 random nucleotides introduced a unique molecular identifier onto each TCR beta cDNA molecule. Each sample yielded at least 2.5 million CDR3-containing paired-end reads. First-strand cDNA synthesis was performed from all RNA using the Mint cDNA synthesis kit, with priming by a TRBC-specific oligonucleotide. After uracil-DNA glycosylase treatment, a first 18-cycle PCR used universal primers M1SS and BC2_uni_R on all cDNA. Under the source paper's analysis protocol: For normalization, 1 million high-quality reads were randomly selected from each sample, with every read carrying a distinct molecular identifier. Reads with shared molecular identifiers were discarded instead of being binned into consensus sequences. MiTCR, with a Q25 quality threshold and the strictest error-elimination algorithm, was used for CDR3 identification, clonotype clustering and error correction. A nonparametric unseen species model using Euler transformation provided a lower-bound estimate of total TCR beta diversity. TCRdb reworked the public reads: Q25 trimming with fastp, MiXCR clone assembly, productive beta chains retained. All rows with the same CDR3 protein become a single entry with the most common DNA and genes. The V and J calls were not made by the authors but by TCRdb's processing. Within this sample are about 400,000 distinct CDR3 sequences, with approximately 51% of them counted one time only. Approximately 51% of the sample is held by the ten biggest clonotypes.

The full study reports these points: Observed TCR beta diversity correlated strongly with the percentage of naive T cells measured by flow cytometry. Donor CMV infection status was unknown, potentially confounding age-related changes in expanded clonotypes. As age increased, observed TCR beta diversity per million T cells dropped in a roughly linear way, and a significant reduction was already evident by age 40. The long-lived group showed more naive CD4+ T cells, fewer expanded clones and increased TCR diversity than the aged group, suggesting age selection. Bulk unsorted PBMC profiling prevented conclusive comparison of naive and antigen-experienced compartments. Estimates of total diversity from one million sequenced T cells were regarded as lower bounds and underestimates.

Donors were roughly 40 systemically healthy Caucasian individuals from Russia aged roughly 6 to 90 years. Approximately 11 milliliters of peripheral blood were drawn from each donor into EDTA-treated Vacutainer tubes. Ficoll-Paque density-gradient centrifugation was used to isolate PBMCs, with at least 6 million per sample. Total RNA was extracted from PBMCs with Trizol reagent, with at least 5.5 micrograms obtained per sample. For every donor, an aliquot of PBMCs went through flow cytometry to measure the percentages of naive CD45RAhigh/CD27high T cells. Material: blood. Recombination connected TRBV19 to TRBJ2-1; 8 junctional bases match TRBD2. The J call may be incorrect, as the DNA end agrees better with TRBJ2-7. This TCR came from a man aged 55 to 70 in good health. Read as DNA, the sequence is TGTGCCAGTAGTCTGACTAGCGTTCCCAATGAGCAGTACTTC. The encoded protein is CASSLTSVPNEQYF.